These T cell receptor beta chains were read from a single sample in a study of blood T cell repertoires in COVID-19. This table comes from immunoSEQ multiplex PCR, and its TCRdb copy is limited to in-frame clones, with some not included. The data contain about 260,000 clones, roughly 80% of them singletons. The sample taken for sequencing was PBMCs or T cells enriched from blood (not recorded which). These TCRs come from a man aged 25 to 40 with acute COVID-19. The CDR3 runs from the conserved cysteine through the conserved F or W. D genes are given only for firm matches.

D gene: TRBD1
V gene: TRBV7-2
J gene: TRBJ2-3
CDR3 protein: CASSLRGQGLWTDTQYF

D gene: TRBD2
V gene: TRBV7-3
J gene: TRBJ2-1
CDR3 protein: CASSVGLAGVDEQFF

D gene: .
V gene: TRBV6-5
J gene: TRBJ1-6
CDR3 protein: CASSPNGANSPLHF

D gene: TRBD2
V gene: TRBV10-3
J gene: TRBJ2-3
CDR3 protein: CAITGGAADTQYF

D gene: TRBD2
V gene: TRBV14
J gene: TRBJ2-5
CDR3 protein: CASSQTLTSGRQTQYF

D gene: .
V gene: TRBV5-1
J gene: TRBJ1-2
CDR3 protein: CASSSAVQGSGYTF

D gene: .
V gene: TRBV5-1
J gene: TRBJ1-6
CDR3 protein: CASSLDGNSPLHF

D gene: .
V gene: TRBV5-1
J gene: TRBJ2-3
CDR3 protein: CASSLGGYTDTQYF

D gene: .
V gene: TRBV10-3
J gene: TRBJ1-5
CDR3 protein: CAISDGVAQPQHF

D gene: .
V gene: TRBV11-2
J gene: TRBJ1-3
CDR3 protein: CASGLDDYGNTIYF

D gene: .
V gene: TRBV7-9
J gene: TRBJ1-2
CDR3 protein: CASSLQGNYGYTF

D gene: .
V gene: TRBV3-1/TRBV3-2
J gene: TRBJ2-1
CDR3 protein: CASSQVGGNEQFF

D gene: TRBD2
V gene: TRBV9
J gene: TRBJ2-1
CDR3 protein: CASSITSGGYNEQFF

D gene: TRBD1
V gene: TRBV7-8
J gene: TRBJ1-1
CDR3 protein: CASSLATGNGRAFF

D gene: TRBD2
V gene: TRBV20-1
J gene: TRBJ2-5
CDR3 protein: CSASSTIAGVKAQYF

D gene: TRBD1
V gene: TRBV24-1
J gene: TRBJ1-2
CDR3 protein: CATSDSQGAQFGYGYTF

D gene: TRBD2
V gene: TRBV4-2
J gene: TRBJ2-2
CDR3 protein: CASSLIAGASTGELFF

D gene: .
V gene: TRBV11-2
J gene: TRBJ1-1
CDR3 protein: CASSLDRRTEAFF

D gene: .
V gene: TRBV11-3
J gene: TRBJ1-1
CDR3 protein: CASSLILGAEAFF

D gene: TRBD1
V gene: TRBV5-6
J gene: TRBJ2-2
CDR3 protein: CASSLPRTGINTGELFF

D gene: .
V gene: TRBV14
J gene: TRBJ1-1
CDR3 protein: CASSPFLNTEAFF

D gene: .
V gene: TRBV4-3
J gene: TRBJ2-1
CDR3 protein: CASSRSEEYNEQFF

D gene: .
V gene: TRBV9
J gene: TRBJ1-1
CDR3 protein: CASNKQLNTEAFF

D gene: TRBD1
V gene: TRBV18
J gene: TRBJ1-4
CDR3 protein: CASSPQGADEKLFF

D gene: .
V gene: TRBV19
J gene: TRBJ1-1
CDR3 protein: CASTANVAGHEAFF

D gene: .
V gene: TRBV19
J gene: TRBJ1-3
CDR3 protein: CASSIGGRGSGNTIYF

D gene: .
V gene: TRBV29-1
J gene: TRBJ1-1
CDR3 protein: CSVGGGLNTEAFF

D gene: TRBD1
V gene: TRBV5-1
J gene: TRBJ1-2
CDR3 protein: CASSLEGAIYGYTF

D gene: .
V gene: TRBV18
J gene: TRBJ1-2
CDR3 protein: CASTQNRDTNYGYTF

D gene: TRBD1
V gene: TRBV6-5
J gene: TRBJ1-3
CDR3 protein: CASSRDGTGGNTIYF

D gene: .
V gene: TRBV12-5
J gene: TRBJ1-4
CDR3 protein: CASGTDRSYATNEKLFF

D gene: .
V gene: TRBV4-2
J gene: TRBJ2-1
CDR3 protein: CASSRTDSHEQFF

D gene: .
V gene: TRBV10-2
J gene: TRBJ2-5
CDR3 protein: CASRMGRAGGRETQYF

D gene: TRBD1
V gene: TRBV5-1
J gene: TRBJ1-5
CDR3 protein: CASSGGTGSNQPQHF

D gene: .
V gene: TRBV5-6
J gene: TRBJ2-2
CDR3 protein: CASSSLPGRSTGELFF

D gene: .
V gene: TRBV4-1
J gene: TRBJ1-1
CDR3 protein: CASSQVESSEAFF

D gene: .
V gene: TRBV3-1/TRBV3-2
J gene: TRBJ1-2
CDR3 protein: CASSQAETGRGYGYTF

D gene: .
V gene: TRBV27
J gene: TRBJ1-2
CDR3 protein: CASSFSTGTSYGYTF

D gene: .
V gene: TRBV19
J gene: TRBJ1-2
CDR3 protein: CASSRATNYGYTF

D gene: TRBD1
V gene: TRBV7-6
J gene: TRBJ1-4
CDR3 protein: CASSLGQGDQTNEKLFF

D gene: .
V gene: TRBV4-1
J gene: TRBJ2-3
CDR3 protein: CASSQQQVRGASTDTQYF

D gene: TRBD1
V gene: TRBV29-1
J gene: TRBJ2-5
CDR3 protein: CSVGTGGETQYF

D gene: .
V gene: TRBV6-1
J gene: TRBJ1-5
CDR3 protein: CASSVTGLSPNQPQHF

D gene: TRBD2
V gene: TRBV4-1
J gene: TRBJ2-6
CDR3 protein: CASSQETSGAQSGANVLTF

D gene: TRBD1
V gene: TRBV5-4
J gene: TRBJ2-5
CDR3 protein: CASSLPGQGIRETQYF

D gene: TRBD2
V gene: TRBV3-1/TRBV3-2
J gene: TRBJ2-5
CDR3 protein: CASSHNWGGGETQYF

D gene: .
V gene: TRBV5-1
J gene: TRBJ2-1
CDR3 protein: CASNYYRHNEQFF

D gene: TRBD2
V gene: TRBV7-8
J gene: TRBJ2-1
CDR3 protein: CASSLATKLAGAYNEQFF

D gene: .
V gene: TRBV6-5
J gene: TRBJ2-5
CDR3 protein: CASRSIEETQYF

D gene: .
V gene: TRBV2
J gene: TRBJ1-1
CDR3 protein: CATAEEMVGTEAFF

D gene: .
V gene: TRBV6-5
J gene: TRBJ2-2
CDR3 protein: CASSKTDRPSGELFF

D gene: TRBD1
V gene: TRBV7-2
J gene: TRBJ1-5
CDR3 protein: CASSNRDRGGQPQHF

D gene: .
V gene: TRBV4-1
J gene: TRBJ2-2
CDR3 protein: CASSPWPNTGELFF

D gene: .
V gene: TRBV12-3/TRBV12-4
J gene: TRBJ1-4
CDR3 protein: CASSPREQSPVFF